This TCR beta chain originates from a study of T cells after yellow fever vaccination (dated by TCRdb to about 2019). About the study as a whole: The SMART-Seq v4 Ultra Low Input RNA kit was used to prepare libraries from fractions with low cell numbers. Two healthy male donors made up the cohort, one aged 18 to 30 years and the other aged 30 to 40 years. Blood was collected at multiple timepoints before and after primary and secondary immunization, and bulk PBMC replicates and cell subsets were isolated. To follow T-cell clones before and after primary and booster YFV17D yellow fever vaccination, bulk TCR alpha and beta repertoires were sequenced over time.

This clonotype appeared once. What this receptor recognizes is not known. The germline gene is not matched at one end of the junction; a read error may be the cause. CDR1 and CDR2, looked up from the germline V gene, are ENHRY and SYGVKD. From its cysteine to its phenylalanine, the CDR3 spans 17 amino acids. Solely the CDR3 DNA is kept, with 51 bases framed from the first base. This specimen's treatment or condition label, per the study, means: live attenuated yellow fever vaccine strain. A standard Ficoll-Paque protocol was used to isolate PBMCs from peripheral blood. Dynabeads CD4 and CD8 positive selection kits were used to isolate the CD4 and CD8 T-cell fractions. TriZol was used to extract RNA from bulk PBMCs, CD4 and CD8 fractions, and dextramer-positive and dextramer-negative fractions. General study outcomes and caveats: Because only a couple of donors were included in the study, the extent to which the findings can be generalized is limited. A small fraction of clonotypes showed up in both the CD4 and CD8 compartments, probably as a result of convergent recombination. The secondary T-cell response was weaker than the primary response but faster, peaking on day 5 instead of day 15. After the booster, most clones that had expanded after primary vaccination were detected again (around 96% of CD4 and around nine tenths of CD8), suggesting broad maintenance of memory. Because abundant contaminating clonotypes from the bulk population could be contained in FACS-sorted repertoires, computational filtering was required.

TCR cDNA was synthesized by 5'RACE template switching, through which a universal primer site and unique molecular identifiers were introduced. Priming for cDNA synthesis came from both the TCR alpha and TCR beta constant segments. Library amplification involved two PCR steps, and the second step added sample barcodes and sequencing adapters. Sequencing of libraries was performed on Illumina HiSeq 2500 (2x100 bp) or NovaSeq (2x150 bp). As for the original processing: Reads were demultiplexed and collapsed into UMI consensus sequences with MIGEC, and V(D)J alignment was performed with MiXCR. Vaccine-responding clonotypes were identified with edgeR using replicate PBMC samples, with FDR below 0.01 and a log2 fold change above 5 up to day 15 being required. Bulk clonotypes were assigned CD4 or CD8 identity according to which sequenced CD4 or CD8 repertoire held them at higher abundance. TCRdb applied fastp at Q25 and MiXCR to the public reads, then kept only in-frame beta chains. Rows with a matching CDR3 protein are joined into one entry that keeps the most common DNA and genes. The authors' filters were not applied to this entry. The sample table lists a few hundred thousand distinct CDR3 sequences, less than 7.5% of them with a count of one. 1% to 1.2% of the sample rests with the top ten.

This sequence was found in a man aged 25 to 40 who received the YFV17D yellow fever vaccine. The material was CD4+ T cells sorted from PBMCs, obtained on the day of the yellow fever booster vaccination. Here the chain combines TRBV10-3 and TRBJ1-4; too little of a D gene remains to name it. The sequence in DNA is TGTGCCACCAGTAGATTAGACGGTCTAGCAACTAATGAAAAACTGTTTTTT. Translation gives CATSRLDGLATNEKLFF.